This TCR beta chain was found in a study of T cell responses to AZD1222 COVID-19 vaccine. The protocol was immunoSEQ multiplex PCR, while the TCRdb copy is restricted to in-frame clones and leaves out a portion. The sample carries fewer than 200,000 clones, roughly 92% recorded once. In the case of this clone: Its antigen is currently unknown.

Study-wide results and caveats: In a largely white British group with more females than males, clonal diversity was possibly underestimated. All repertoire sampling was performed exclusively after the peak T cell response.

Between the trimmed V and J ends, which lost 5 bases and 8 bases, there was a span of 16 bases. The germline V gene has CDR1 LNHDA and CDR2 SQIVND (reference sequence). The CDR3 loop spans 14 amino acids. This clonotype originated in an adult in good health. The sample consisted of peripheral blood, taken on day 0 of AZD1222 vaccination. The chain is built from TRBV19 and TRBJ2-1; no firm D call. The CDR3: CASSPWAPGDEQFF. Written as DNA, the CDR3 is TGTGCCAGTAGTCCTTGGGCCCCGGGCGATGAGCAGTTCTTC.